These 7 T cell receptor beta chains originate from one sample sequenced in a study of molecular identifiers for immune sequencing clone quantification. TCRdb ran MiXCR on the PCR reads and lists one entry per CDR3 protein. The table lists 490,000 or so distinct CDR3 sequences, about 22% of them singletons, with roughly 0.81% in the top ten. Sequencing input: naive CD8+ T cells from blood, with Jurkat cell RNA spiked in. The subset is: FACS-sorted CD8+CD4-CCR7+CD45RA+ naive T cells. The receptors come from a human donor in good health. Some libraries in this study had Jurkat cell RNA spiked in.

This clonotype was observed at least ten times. CDR3 nucleotides: TGTGCCAGTAGTACCCAGGGAGTGGTCTATGGCTACACCTTC. Amino acids: CASSTQGVVYGYTF. The chain carries TRBV19 and TRBJ1-2; possibly TRBD1 for D (5 bases). This CDR3 region has 14 residues. CDR1 is LNHDA, CDR2 SQIVND, per germline (reference sequence). V shed 4 bases and J shed 4 bases, with 13 bases lying between them.

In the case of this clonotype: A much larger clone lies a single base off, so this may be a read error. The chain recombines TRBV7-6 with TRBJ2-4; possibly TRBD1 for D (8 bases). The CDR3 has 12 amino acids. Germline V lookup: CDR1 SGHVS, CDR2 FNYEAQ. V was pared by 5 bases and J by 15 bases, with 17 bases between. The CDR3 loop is CASSDTGGGRYF. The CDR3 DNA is TGTGCCAGCAGCGATACAGGGGGGGGGCGGTACTTC.

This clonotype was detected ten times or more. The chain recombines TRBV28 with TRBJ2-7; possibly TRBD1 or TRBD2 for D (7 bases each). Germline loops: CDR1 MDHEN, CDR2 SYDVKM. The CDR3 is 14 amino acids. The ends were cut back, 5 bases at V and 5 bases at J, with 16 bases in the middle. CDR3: CASSQGGVSDEQYF. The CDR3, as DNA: TGTGCCAGCAGTCAGGGGGGGGTTTCCGACGAGCAGTACTTC.

The CDR3 nucleotides are TGTGCCAGCAGTGAAAGGGCAGGGAGAGATGAGCAGTTCTTC. Translating it yields CASSERAGRDEQFF. J is TRBJ2-1 and V is TRBV2; D possibly matches TRBD1 or TRBD2 (5 bases each). Trimming took off 2 bases at V and 8 bases at J, with 13 bases between the two ends. Germline V gene sequence: CDR1 SNHLY, CDR2 FYNNEI. This CDR3 is 14 amino acids long.

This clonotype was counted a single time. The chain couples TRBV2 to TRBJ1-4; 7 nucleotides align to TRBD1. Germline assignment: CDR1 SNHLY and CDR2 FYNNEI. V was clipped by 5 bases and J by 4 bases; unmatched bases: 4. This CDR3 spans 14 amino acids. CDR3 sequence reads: CASSRDSFNEKLFF. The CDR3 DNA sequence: TGTGCCAGCAGTCGGGACAGTTTTAATGAAAAACTGTTTTTT.

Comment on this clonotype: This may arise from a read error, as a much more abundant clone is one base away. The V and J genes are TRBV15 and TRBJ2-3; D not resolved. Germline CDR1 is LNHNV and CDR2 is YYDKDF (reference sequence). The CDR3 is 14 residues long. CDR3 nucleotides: TGTGCCGCCAGTCGCGGCAAGTCGACAGATACGCAGTATTTT. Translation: CAASRGKSTDTQYF.

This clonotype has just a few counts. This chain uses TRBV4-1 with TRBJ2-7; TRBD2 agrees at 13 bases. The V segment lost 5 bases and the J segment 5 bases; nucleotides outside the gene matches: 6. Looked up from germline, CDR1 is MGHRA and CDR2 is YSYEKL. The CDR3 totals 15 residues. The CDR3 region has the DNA TGCGCCAGCAGCGAAACTAGCGGGGGGGCCGACGAGCAGTACTTC. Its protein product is CASSETSGGADEQYF.